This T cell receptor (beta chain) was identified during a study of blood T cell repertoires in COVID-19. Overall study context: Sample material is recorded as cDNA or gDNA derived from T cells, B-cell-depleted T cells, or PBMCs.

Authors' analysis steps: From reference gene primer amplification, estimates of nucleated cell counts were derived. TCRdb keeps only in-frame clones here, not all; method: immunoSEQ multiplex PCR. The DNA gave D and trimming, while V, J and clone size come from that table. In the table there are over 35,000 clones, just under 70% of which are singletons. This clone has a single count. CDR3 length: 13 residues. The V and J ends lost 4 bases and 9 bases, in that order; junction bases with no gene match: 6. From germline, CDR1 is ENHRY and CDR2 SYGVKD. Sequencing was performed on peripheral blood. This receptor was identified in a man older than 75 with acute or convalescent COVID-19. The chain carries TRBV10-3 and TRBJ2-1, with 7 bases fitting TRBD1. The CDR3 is CAISGPPGGEQFF. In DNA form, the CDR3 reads TGTGCCATCAGTGGACCCCCAGGGGGTGAGCAGTTCTTC.